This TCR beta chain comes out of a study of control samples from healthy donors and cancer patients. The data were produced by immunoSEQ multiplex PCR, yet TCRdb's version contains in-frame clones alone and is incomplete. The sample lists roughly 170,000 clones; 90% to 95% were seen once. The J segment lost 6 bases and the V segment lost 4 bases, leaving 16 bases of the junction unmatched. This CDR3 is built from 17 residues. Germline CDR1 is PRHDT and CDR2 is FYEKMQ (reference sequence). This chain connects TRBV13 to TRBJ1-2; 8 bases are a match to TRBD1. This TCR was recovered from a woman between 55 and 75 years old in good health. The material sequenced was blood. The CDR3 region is CASSSAGTGFYLDGYTF. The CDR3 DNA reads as TGTGCCAGCAGCTCCGCCGGGACAGGTTTCTATTTGGATGGCTACACCTTC.